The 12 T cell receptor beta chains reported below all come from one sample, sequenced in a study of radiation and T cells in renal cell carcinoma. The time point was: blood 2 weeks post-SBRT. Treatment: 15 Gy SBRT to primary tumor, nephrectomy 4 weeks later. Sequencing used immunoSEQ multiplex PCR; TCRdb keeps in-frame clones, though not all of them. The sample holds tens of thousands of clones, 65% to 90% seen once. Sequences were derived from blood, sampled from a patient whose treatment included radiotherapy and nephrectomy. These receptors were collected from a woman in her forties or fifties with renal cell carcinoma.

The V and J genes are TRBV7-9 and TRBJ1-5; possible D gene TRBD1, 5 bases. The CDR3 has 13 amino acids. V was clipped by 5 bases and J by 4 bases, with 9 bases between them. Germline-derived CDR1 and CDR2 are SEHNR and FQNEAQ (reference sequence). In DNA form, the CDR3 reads TGTGCCAGCAGCGCCGACAGAAATCAGCCCCAGCATTTT. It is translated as CASSADRNQPQHF.

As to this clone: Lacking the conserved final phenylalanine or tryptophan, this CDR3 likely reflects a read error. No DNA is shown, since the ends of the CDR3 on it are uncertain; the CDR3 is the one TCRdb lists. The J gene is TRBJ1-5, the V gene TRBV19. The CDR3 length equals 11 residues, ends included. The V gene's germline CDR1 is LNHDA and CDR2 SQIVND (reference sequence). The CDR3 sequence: CASSTGGRLRI.

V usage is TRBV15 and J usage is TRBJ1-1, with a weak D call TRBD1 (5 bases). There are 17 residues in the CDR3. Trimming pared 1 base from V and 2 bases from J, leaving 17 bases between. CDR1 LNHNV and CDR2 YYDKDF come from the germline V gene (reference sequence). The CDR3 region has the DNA TGTGCCACCAGCAGAGTAGACCAGGGTGGGATCAACACTGAAGCTTTCTTT. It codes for CATSRVDQGGINTEAFF.

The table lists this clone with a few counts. DNA for the CDR3: TGTGCCAGCAGCGAGCTAGCGGGAGAAGAAGCGCAGTATTTT. It specifies CASSELAGEEAQYF. The rearrangement joins TRBV6-5 to TRBJ2-3; 10 positions agree with TRBD2. V trimming: 6 bases; J trimming: 10 bases; junction bases outside the gene matches: 10. The CDR3 consists of 14 residues. Germline V lookup: CDR1 MNHEY, CDR2 SVGAGI.

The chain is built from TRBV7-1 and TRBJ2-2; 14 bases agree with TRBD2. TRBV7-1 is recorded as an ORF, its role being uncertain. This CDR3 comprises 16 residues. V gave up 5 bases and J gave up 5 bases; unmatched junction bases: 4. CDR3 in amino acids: CASSVGLAGGTGELFF. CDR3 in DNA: TGTGCCAGCAGCGTCGGACTAGCGGGAGGAACCGGGGAGCTGTTTTTT.

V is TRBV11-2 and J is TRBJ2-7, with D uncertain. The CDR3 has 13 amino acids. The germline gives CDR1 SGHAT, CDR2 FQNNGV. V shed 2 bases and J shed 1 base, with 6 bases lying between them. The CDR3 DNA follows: TGTGCCAGCAGCTTATTCGGTTCCTACGAGCAGTACTTC. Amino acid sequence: CASSLFGSYEQYF.

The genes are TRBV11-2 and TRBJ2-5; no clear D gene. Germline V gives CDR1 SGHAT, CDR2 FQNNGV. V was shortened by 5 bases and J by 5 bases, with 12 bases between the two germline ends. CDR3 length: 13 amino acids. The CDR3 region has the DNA TGTGCCAGCAGCCCCAGAGTGGGGGAGACCCAGTACTTC. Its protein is CASSPRVGETQYF.

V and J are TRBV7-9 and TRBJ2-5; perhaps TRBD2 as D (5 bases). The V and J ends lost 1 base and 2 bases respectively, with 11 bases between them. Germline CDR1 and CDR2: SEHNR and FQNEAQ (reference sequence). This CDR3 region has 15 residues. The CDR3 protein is CASSLGQRTQETQYF. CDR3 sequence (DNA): TGTGCCAGCAGCTTAGGGCAGCGGACTCAAGAGACCCAGTACTTC.

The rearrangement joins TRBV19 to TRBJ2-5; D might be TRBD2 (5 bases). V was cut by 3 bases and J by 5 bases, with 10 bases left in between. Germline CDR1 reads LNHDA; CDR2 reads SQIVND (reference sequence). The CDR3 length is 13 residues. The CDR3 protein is CASSIGRRETQYF. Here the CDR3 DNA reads TGTGCCAGTAGTATTGGACGGAGGGAGACCCAGTACTTC. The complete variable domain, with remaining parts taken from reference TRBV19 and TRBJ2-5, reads DGGITQSPKYLFRKEGQNVTLSCEQNLNHDAMYWYRQDPGQGLRLIYYSQIVNDFQKGDIAEGYSVSREKKESFPLTVTSAQKNPTAFYLCASSIGRRETQYFGPGTRLLVL.

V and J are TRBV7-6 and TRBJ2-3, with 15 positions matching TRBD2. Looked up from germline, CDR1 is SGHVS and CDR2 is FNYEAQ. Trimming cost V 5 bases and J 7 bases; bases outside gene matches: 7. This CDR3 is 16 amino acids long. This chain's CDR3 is CASSPGTSGGYYTQYF. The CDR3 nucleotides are TGTGCCAGCAGCCCAGGGACTAGCGGGGGGTACTATACGCAGTATTTT.

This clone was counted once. This CDR3 reads CASSLGLAGSETQYF. The CDR3 DNA reads TGTGCCAGCAGCTTAGGCCTAGCGGGTTCCGAGACCCAGTACTTC. The genes are TRBV13 and TRBJ2-5, with 8 bases identical to TRBD2. Unmatched junction bases numbered 5, after V lost 0 bases and J lost 5 bases. CDR1 and CDR2 (germline): PRHDT, FYEKMQ (reference sequence). The length of the CDR3 is 15 residues.

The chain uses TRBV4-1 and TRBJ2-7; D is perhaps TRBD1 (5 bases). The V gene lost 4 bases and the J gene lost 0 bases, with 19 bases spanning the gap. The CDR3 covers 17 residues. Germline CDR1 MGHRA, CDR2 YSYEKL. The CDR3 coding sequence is TGCGCCAGCAGCCTAGGGGTCATCCTCCCGAGCTCCTACGAGCAGTACTTC. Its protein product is CASSLGVILPSSYEQYF.